The 28 T cell receptor beta chains below come from one sample, sequenced in a study of blood T cell repertoires in COVID-19. The table came from immunoSEQ multiplex PCR; TCRdb's copy has only in-frame clones and leaves some out. The sample yields a few hundred thousand clones, 70% to 90% seen once. Specimen: peripheral blood. These receptors were obtained from a woman between 50 and 59 years old with active or convalescent COVID-19.

This sequence joins TRBV18 and TRBJ1-4; D not resolved. V lost 3 bases to trimming and J lost 3 bases, with 11 bases between them. Per the germline V gene, CDR1 is KGHSH and CDR2 is LQKENI. The CDR3 runs 15 residues. The CDR3 sequence is CASSPEGVANEKLFF. The CDR3 DNA sequence: TGTGCCAGCTCACCGGAGGGCGTGGCTAATGAAAAACTGTTTTTT.

The chain links TRBV6-5 to TRBJ2-7; TRBD2 matches 11 bases. The CDR3 length is 15 residues. V dropped 5 bases and J dropped 4; count of bases not matched to a gene: 7. Germline lookup yields CDR1 MNHEY and CDR2 SVGAGI. CDR3 nucleotide sequence: TGTGCCAGCAGTCTCACCTCTAGCGGGAGGTACGAGCAGTACTTC. Amino acid sequence: CASSLTSSGRYEQYF.

The chain carries TRBV4-2 and TRBJ1-1; the D gene is possibly TRBD1 (6 bases). This CDR3 has 16 amino acids. Germline CDR1 and CDR2: LGHNA and YNFKEQ. Between the trimmed V and J ends, which lost 0 bases and 4 bases, there was a span of 15 bases. CDR3 loop: CASSQDPAGAGTEAFF. For the CDR3, the DNA is TGTGCCAGCAGCCAAGATCCCGCAGGGGCTGGCACTGAAGCTTTCTTT.

This chain connects TRBV3-1 (or the pseudogene TRBV3-2) to TRBJ1-1; D possibly corresponds to TRBD1 (6 bases). Germline V gene lookup returns CDR1 LGHDT and CDR2 YNNKEL (reference sequence). V dropped 3 bases and J dropped 1 base, with 9 bases sitting between them. The CDR3 has 14 amino acids. The CDR3 coding sequence is TGTGCCAGCAGCCAGAGCAGGGGGAACACTGAAGCTTTCTTT. This sequence encodes CASSQSRGNTEAFF.

Notes on this clone: Additional DNA sequences in this sample encode the identical CDR3. The chain is built from TRBV24-1 and TRBJ2-1; D is uncertain. CDR3 length equals 12 residues. The V gene's germline CDR1 is KGHDR and CDR2 SFDVKD. The V end lost 3 bases, the J end lost 4 bases, and 3 bases lay between the germline ends. The CDR3 spells CATSDPYNEQFF. The DNA of the CDR3 is TGTGCCACCAGTGATCCGTACAATGAGCAGTTCTTC.

The rearrangement links TRBV2 to TRBJ1-1; tentative D call: TRBD1 (6 bases). This CDR3 has 14 amino acids. The V and J ends lost 2 bases and 5 bases respectively, with 12 bases between them. Germline V gene sequence: CDR1 SNHLY, CDR2 FYNNEI. Here the CDR3 DNA reads TGTGCCAGCAGTGAATTTGGGGGCAATACTGAAGCTTTCTTT. This translates into CASSEFGGNTEAFF.

The chain recombines TRBV5-4 with TRBJ1-1; no clear D gene. Trimming removed 4 bases at V and 4 bases at J, with 11 bases between. Germline CDR1 and CDR2: SGHNT and YYREEE (reference sequence). The CDR3 extends over 13 amino acids. CDR3 nucleotides: TGTGCCAGCAGCATGCACCAGGCCACTGAAGCTTTCTTT. It codes for CASSMHQATEAFF.

The rearrangement uses TRBV7-8 and TRBJ1-5; possible D gene TRBD1, 6 bases. This CDR3 contains 15 residues. Per germline, CDR1 SGHVS and CDR2 FQNEAQ. Trimming left V 1 base short and J 6 bases short, with 13 bases between. The CDR3 spells CASSLVGAVAQPQHF. The CDR3 DNA reads as TGTGCCAGCAGCTTAGTGGGGGCAGTAGCTCAGCCCCAGCATTTT. Looking up the rest from reference TRBV7-8 and TRBJ1-5 gives the full variable domain: GAGVSQSPRYKVAKRGQDVALRCDPISGHVSLFWYQQALGQGPEFLTYFQNEAQLDKSGLPSDRFFAERPEGSVSTLKIQRTQQEDSAVYLCASSLVGAVAQPQHFGDGTRLSIL.

J is TRBJ1-1 and V is TRBV18, with unresolved D. V lost 2 bases, J lost 0 bases, and 10 bases lay in between. Per germline, CDR1 KGHSH and CDR2 LQKENI. This CDR3 contains 15 residues. The CDR3 protein is CASSPSYRMNTEAFF. CDR3 DNA sequence: TGTGCCAGCTCACCATCATACAGAATGAACACTGAAGCTTTCTTT.

The V and J genes are TRBV11-3 and TRBJ2-5; 9 nucleotides match TRBD1. CDR1 SGHNT and CDR2 YENEEA come from the germline V gene. The CDR3 has 18 amino acids. Trimming removed 4 bases from V and 5 bases from J; junction bases left unmatched: 17. The CDR3 sequence is CASSSRDWETGGQETQYF. In DNA, the CDR3 is TGTGCCAGCAGCTCGCGAGATTGGGAGACAGGGGGGCAGGAGACCCAGTACTTC.

CDR3 region: CASSFYDSGFRELFF. The CDR3 DNA follows: TGCGCCAGCAGCTTCTACGACAGTGGGTTCCGGGAGCTGTTTTTT. This chain uses TRBV5-1 with TRBJ2-2, with TRBD1 as a possible D gene (5 bases). The length of the CDR3 is 15 residues. Germline V gene sequence: CDR1 SGHRS, CDR2 YFSETQ. The V gene lost 2 bases and the J gene lost 9 bases, with 17 bases spanning the gap.

The chain links TRBV28 to TRBJ1-2, with TRBD1 identical over 9 bases. The CDR3 is 12 amino acids. Losses at the gene ends were 7 bases for V and 7 bases for J; bases not matched to a gene: 4. The V gene's germline CDR1 is MDHEN and CDR2 SYDVKM. CDR3 in DNA: TGTGCCAGCAAAACAGGGGGCGGTGGCTACACCTTC. Its translation: CASKTGGGGYTF.

This clone was recorded a few times. V is TRBV19 and J is TRBJ1-6; D is undetermined. V lost 0 bases and J lost 10, with 16 bases in between. The CDR3 is 16 residues long. CDR1 is LNHDA, CDR2 SQIVND, per germline (reference sequence). CDR3: CASSIEGPGMGSPLHF. The CDR3 DNA is TGTGCCAGTAGTATAGAAGGTCCCGGGATGGGGTCACCCCTCCACTTT.

The rearrangement joins TRBV30 to TRBJ2-5, with 9 nucleotides matching TRBD2. Looked up from germline, CDR1 is GTSNPN and CDR2 is SVGIG (reference sequence). The CDR3 spans 17 residues. Unmatched junction bases numbered 12, after V lost 0 bases and J lost 4 bases. In nucleotides, the CDR3 is TGTGCCTGGAGTGTACGAAAACCGGGACTAGCCGGAGAGACCCAGTACTTC. Amino acids: CAWSVRKPGLAGETQYF.

The chain has TRBV11-2 and TRBJ2-7; TRBD2 might be the D (6 bases). The CDR3 spans 15 residues. With 4 bases removed from V and 4 bases from J, the gap between germline ends came to 17 bases. Looked up from germline, CDR1 is SGHAT and CDR2 is FQNNGV. CDR3 sequence (DNA): TGTGCCAGCAGCTCCGGACGGGAGAAGGGGTACGAGCAGTACTTC. Protein product: CASSSGREKGYEQYF. The full variable domain, its missing parts supplied by reference TRBV11-2 and TRBJ2-7, is EAGVAQSPRYKIIEKRQSVAFWCNPISGHATLYWYQQILGQGPKLLIQFQNNGVVDDSQLPKDRFSAERLKGVDSTLKIQPAKLEDSAVYLCASSSGREKGYEQYFGPGTRLTVT.

This chain links TRBV12-5 with TRBJ1-2; the D gene is possibly TRBD1 (6 bases). Germline CDR1 is LGHNT and CDR2 is FRNRAP. V shed 3 bases and J shed 3 bases, with 14 bases lying between them. The CDR3 runs to 15 residues. CDR3: CASGFRGGIDYGYTF. CDR3 coding DNA: TGTGCTAGTGGTTTTCGGGGGGGCATTGACTATGGCTACACCTTC. The full variable domain, with the rest looked up from reference TRBV12-5 and TRBJ1-2, is DARVTQTPRHKVTEMGQEVTMRCQPILGHNTVFWYRQTMMQGLELLAYFRNRAPLDDSGMPKDRFSAEMPDATLATLKIQPSEPRDSAVYFCASGFRGGIDYGYTFGSGTRLTVV.

The chain couples TRBV6-1 to TRBJ1-5; TRBD1 matches 8 bases. Germline trimming cut 4 bases from V and 1 base from J; bases unmatched to any gene: 9. The CDR3 spans 17 residues. In germline, CDR1 is MNHNS, CDR2 SASEGT. The CDR3 nucleotides read TGTGCCAGCAGTGCCGGGACAGGAAAGGGGAGCAATCAGCCCCAGCATTTT. It specifies CASSAGTGKGSNQPQHF.

J is TRBJ1-4 and V is TRBV27; 8 nucleotides align to TRBD1. The ends lost 6 bases at V and 7 bases at J; junction bases unmatched: 10. Germline CDR1 MNHEY, CDR2 SMNVEV (reference sequence). There are 15 residues in the CDR3. CDR3 in DNA: TGTGCCAGCAGAGATACCGGGACAGGTTCTGAAAAACTGTTTTTT. Translating it yields CASRDTGTGSEKLFF.

The rearrangement joins TRBV9 to TRBJ2-2; perhaps TRBD2 as D (5 bases). The V end lost 5 bases, the J end lost 6 bases, and 14 bases lay between the germline ends. CDR3 size: 14 residues. CDR1 is SGDLS, CDR2 YYNGEE, per germline. The CDR3 sequence is CASSRRGRPGELFF. The DNA for the CDR3 is TGTGCCAGCAGTCGGCGAGGGAGACCCGGGGAGCTGTTTTTT.

V is TRBV14 and J is TRBJ2-7, with D unclear. Germline V gene lookup returns CDR1 SGHDN and CDR2 FVKESK. The V end lost 0 bases, the J end lost 0 bases, and 12 bases lay between the germline ends. The CDR3 consists of 16 residues. Here the CDR3 DNA reads TGTGCCAGCAGCCAAGATCTGCAGGCGAGCTCCTACGAGCAGTACTTC. It specifies CASSQDLQASSYEQYF.

The chain employs TRBV29-1 and TRBJ2-7; TRBD1 aligns across 9 bases. Germline V gives CDR1 SQVTM, CDR2 ANQGSEA. V was pared by 2 bases and J by 2 bases, with 7 bases of the junction left unmatched. The CDR3 consists of 15 residues. In DNA form, the CDR3 reads TGCAGCGTTGAAACGGTGACAGGGGGACCCTACGAGCAGTACTTC. This sequence encodes CSVETVTGGPYEQYF.

The chain recombines TRBV29-1 with TRBJ1-5; D is possibly TRBD1 (5 bases). Germline CDR1 SQVTM, CDR2 ANQGSEA. The V end lost 1 base, the J end lost 6 bases, and 10 bases lay between the germline ends. This CDR3 has 13 amino acids. CDR3 coding DNA: TGCAGCGTTGAAGTGGGAACAGGTCAGCCCCAGCATTTT. This codes for CSVEVGTGQPQHF.

The V call is TRBV11-2, the J call TRBJ2-3; 10 nucleotides match TRBD2. This CDR3 comprises 14 residues. The ends lost 3 bases at V and 9 bases at J; junction bases unmatched: 6. From germline, CDR1 is SGHAT and CDR2 FQNNGV. CDR3 DNA: TGTGCCAGCAGCTTTGAGCGGGGGGGAGGGACGCAGTATTTT. This codes for CASSFERGGGTQYF.

The chain joins TRBV28 to TRBJ1-1; 7 bases fit TRBD1. CDR1 and CDR2 (germline): MDHEN, SYDVKM. V dropped 5 bases and J dropped 0; count of bases not matched to a gene: 9. This CDR3 has 16 amino acids. The CDR3 sequence is CASSLPRDSLNTEAFF. The CDR3 bases are TGTGCCAGCAGTCTCCCCCGGGACAGCCTGAACACTGAAGCTTTCTTT. The full variable domain, rest sourced from reference TRBV28 and TRBJ1-1, is DVKVTQSSRYLVKRTGEKVFLECVQDMDHENMFWYRQDPGLGLRLIYFSYDVKMKEKGDIPEGYSVSREKKERFSLILESASTNQTSMYLCASSLPRDSLNTEAFFGQGTRLTVV.

This chain links TRBV5-1 with TRBJ2-3; 7 nucleotides line up with TRBD2. Germline V gives CDR1 SGHRS, CDR2 YFSETQ. Trimming cost V 1 base and J 4 bases; bases outside gene matches: 21. The length of the CDR3 is 20 residues. CDR3 sequence reads: CASSLRGVTATAGTPDTQYF. The CDR3 bases are TGCGCCAGCAGCTTGAGGGGAGTCACCGCAACAGCGGGGACGCCAGATACGCAGTATTTT.

The chain's CDR3 is CASSLQGAHQPQHF. For the CDR3, the DNA is TGTGCCAGCAGTTTACAGGGGGCTCATCAGCCCCAGCATTTT. The chain recombines TRBV27 with TRBJ1-5; 8 bases fit TRBD1. The V segment lost 2 bases and the J segment 5 bases; nucleotides outside the gene matches: 2. Germline V CDR1 and CDR2: MNHEY, SMNVEV (reference sequence). This CDR3 is 14 amino acids long.

This clone was picked up one time. Other DNA sequences in this sample translate to the same CDR3. The CDR3 reads CASSQYNEQFF. In DNA, the CDR3 is TGTGCCAGCAGTCAATACAATGAGCAGTTCTTC. This rearrangement joins TRBV28 to TRBJ2-1; D gene uncertain. Germline lookup yields CDR1 MDHEN and CDR2 SYDVKM. V gave up 5 bases and J gave up 4 bases, with 3 bases separating them. This CDR3 has 11 amino acids.

This chain uses TRBV18 with TRBJ1-2; 10 bases line up with TRBD1. Looked up from germline, CDR1 is KGHSH and CDR2 is LQKENI. V was pared by 4 bases and J by 4 bases, with 6 bases of the junction left unmatched. The CDR3 is 15 amino acids. This CDR3 is CASSLTGQGTYGYTF. CDR3 DNA: TGTGCCAGCTCACTAACGGGACAGGGGACCTATGGCTACACCTTC.